A selection of T cell receptor beta chains follows, all from one sample in a study of CD8+CD57+ T cells in acquired aplastic anemia. MiXCR, applied by TCRdb to the reads, yields one record per CDR3 protein. The data show 220,000 or so distinct CDR3 sequences, 55% to 65% seen once. Sequencing was done on a sample of sorted CD4+, CD8+, or CD8+CD57+ T cells (not recorded which) from PBMCs. Receptor source: a human donor with aplastic anemia. CDR3s include the opening cysteine and the closing phenylalanine or tryptophan. A D gene is named only where the DNA matches it firmly. Size values are once, few and many counts, or a class for expanded clones, and some rows have none.

d_call	v_call	clone_size	j_call	cdr3_aa	cdr3_nt
-	TRBV11-3	-	TRBJ2-1	CASSTRQSPHNEQFF	TGTGCCAGCAGCACACGCCAAAGTCCCCACAATGAGCAGTTCTTC
-	TRBV5-1	-	TRBJ2-7	CASSFSGTRQQEQYF	TGTGCCAGCAGCTTTTCCGGGACACGGCAGCAGGAGCAGTACTTC
-	TRBV20-1	-	TRBJ1-1	CSATNRINTEAFF	TGCAGTGCTACTAACAGGATTAACACTGAAGCTTTCTTT
-	TRBV4-1	many	TRBJ2-7	CASSQGAQGKGEQYF	TGCGCCAGCAGCCAAGGGGCCCAGGGAAAGGGCGAGCAGTACTTC
TRBD1	TRBV20-1	-	TRBJ1-5	CSATRQGEGGPQHF	TGCAGTGCTACCAGACAGGGGGAAGGAGGGCCCCAGCATTTT
-	TRBV24-1	-	TRBJ2-5	CATSAGRETQYF	TGTGCCACCAGTGCAGGGAGAGAGACCCAGTACTTC
TRBD1	TRBV9	-	TRBJ1-2	CASSPRDRIFYGYTF	TGTGCCAGCAGCCCACGGGACAGGATCTTTTATGGCTACACCTTC
TRBD1	TRBV7-9	many	TRBJ1-1	CASSWDRGPGTEAFF	TGTGCCAGCAGCTGGGACAGGGGGCCGGGGACTGAAGCTTTCTTT
-	TRBV20-1	many	TRBJ1-4	CSARDAGDEKLFF	TGCAGTGCTAGAGACGCGGGCGATGAAAAACTGTTTTTT
-	TRBV6-4	few	TRBJ2-5	CASSDEADGTQYF	TGTGCCAGCAGTGACGAGGCAGACGGGACCCAGTACTTC
-	TRBV15	-	TRBJ1-2	CATSGETPHPGFF	TGTGCCACCAGCGGGGAAACTCCTCACCCTGGGTTTTTC
TRBD1	TRBV4-3	-	TRBJ1-2	CASSQGQRSYTF	TGCGCCAGCAGCCAGGGACAGCGCTCCTACACCTTC
-	TRBV9	few	TRBJ1-6	CASSTAAAGSPLHF	TGTGCCAGCAGCACAGCAGCGGCTGGTTCACCCCTCCACTTT
TRBD2	TRBV19	-	TRBJ2-1	CASSVLAGGLNEQFF	TGTGCCAGTAGTGTCCTAGCGGGAGGTCTAAATGAGCAGTTCTTC
TRBD1	TRBV5-6	-	TRBJ1-1	CASRSGQGDTEAFF	TGTGCCAGCAGGTCCGGACAGGGGGACACTGAAGCTTTCTTT
-	TRBV9	many	TRBJ2-3	CASSVGRGPVDTQYF	TGTGCCAGCAGCGTAGGGAGGGGCCCTGTAGATACGCAGTATTTT
TRBD1	TRBV10-1	-	TRBJ2-3	CASSPGTESTDTQYF	TGCGCCAGCAGTCCAGGGACAGAAAGCACAGATACGCAGTATTTT
-	TRBV29-1	-	TRBJ1-2	CSVVWGTYGYTF	TGCAGCGTTGTTTGGGGGACCTATGGCTACACCTTC
-	TRBV19	few	TRBJ2-6	CASSSGSGANVLTF	TGTGCCAGTAGCTCAGGCTCTGGGGCCAACGTCCTGACTTTC
TRBD1	TRBV19	-	TRBJ2-7	CASSISTGGSEQYF	TGTGCCAGTAGTATATCGACAGGGGGGAGCGAGCAGTACTTC
-	TRBV14	many	TRBJ2-2	CASSQTGAGTGELFF	TGTGCCAGCAGCCAGACCGGAGCGGGCACCGGGGAGCTGTTTTTT
-	TRBV12-3/TRBV12-4	many	TRBJ2-7	CASSLDPPGGRAYEQYF	TGTGCCAGCAGTTTAGACCCCCCGGGGGGCAGAGCCTACGAGCAGTACTTC
TRBD1	TRBV19	-	TRBJ1-5	CASSYRDSSGNQPQHF	TGTGCCAGTAGCTACCGGGACAGTAGCGGCAATCAGCCCCAGCATTTT
-	TRBV5-5	-	TRBJ1-1	CASSLAEFFEAFF	TGTGCCAGCAGCTTGGCTGAGTTCTTTGAAGCTTTCTTT
TRBD2	TRBV19	-	TRBJ2-7	CASGEGREREQYF	TGTGCCAGCGGGGAGGGCAGGGAGAGGGAGCAGTACTTC
TRBD1	TRBV7-4	-	TRBJ2-7	CASSQRTGGEQCF	TGTGCCAGCAGCCAGAGGACAGGGGGGGAGCAGTGCTTC
TRBD1	TRBV2	-	TRBJ1-2	CASSEGQPQLYGYTF	TGTGCCAGCAGTGAGGGACAGCCTCAGCTCTATGGCTACACCTTC
TRBD1	TRBV24-1	-	TRBJ1-6	CATSDQETGGKKWIHF	TGTGCCACCAGTGACCAGGAGACAGGGGGCAAAAAGTGGATCCACTTT
-	TRBV6-1	-	TRBJ1-5	CASSTSRTVASNQPQHF	TGTGCCAGCAGTACGAGCAGGACAGTAGCGAGCAATCAGCCCCAGCATTTT
TRBD1	TRBV12-3/TRBV12-4	-	TRBJ2-1	CASSLRQGDEQFF	TGTGCCAGCAGTCTAAGACAGGGAGATGAGCAGTTCTTC
-	TRBV10-3	-	TRBJ2-7	CAISESSGSLYEQYF	TGTGCCATCAGTGAGTCTTCGGGGAGTTTATACGAGCAGTACTTC
-	TRBV7-9	once	TRBJ2-7	CASSLEIGYEQYF	TGTGCCAGCAGCTTAGAGATCGGCTACGAGCAGTACTTC
TRBD1	TRBV7-2	-	TRBJ2-1	CASSQDRVIEQFF	TGTGCCAGCAGTCAAGACAGGGTAATCGAGCAGTTCTTC
-	TRBV20-1	few	TRBJ2-7	CSALRTAYEQYF	TGCAGTGCCCTACGGACGGCCTACGAGCAGTACTTC
TRBD1	TRBV14	-	TRBJ2-7	CASSQVRQGLYEQYF	TGTGCCAGCAGCCAAGTTCGACAGGGCCTCTACGAGCAGTACTTC
TRBD1	TRBV27	-	TRBJ1-5	CASSSTTGRGGQPQHF	TGTGCCAGCAGTTCCACGACAGGGAGGGGTGGTCAGCCCCAGCATTTT
TRBD1	TRBV5-1	few	TRBJ2-1	CASRSGQGLNEQFF	TGTGCCTCCAGGTCGGGACAGGGGTTGAATGAGCAGTTCTTC
-	TRBV7-8	-	TRBJ2-1	CASITTGNEQFF	TGTGCCAGCATCACCACGGGCAATGAGCAGTTCTTC
TRBD1	TRBV19	-	TRBJ1-1	CASSRDRGLSWNTEAFF	TGTGCCAGTAGTAGGGACAGGGGGCTTTCGTGGAACACTGAAGCTTTCTTT
-	TRBV12-3/TRBV12-4	-	TRBJ1-6	CASTHKGGEALHF	TGTGCCAGCACCCACAAGGGGGGAGAGGCCCTCCACTTT
TRBD1	TRBV24-1	-	TRBJ2-5	CATSDSPGTAWGETQYF	TGTGCCACCAGTGATTCCCCAGGGACAGCTTGGGGGGAGACCCAGTACTTC
-	TRBV10-3	many	TRBJ1-1	CATTLNTEAFF	TGTGCCACGACTCTGAACACTGAAGCTTTCTTT
TRBD2	TRBV19	-	TRBJ2-1	CASSISSGGAYEQFF	TGTGCCAGTAGTATATCTAGCGGGGGGGCCTATGAGCAGTTCTTC
TRBD1	TRBV5-1	once	TRBJ2-3	CASSLALGTGALDTQYF	TGCGCCAGCAGCTTGGCCCTAGGGACAGGGGCGTTAGATACGCAGTATTTT
TRBD1	TRBV11-2	many	TRBJ2-2	CASSLGQGANTGELFF	TGTGCCAGCAGCCTGGGACAGGGCGCGAACACCGGGGAGCTGTTTTTT